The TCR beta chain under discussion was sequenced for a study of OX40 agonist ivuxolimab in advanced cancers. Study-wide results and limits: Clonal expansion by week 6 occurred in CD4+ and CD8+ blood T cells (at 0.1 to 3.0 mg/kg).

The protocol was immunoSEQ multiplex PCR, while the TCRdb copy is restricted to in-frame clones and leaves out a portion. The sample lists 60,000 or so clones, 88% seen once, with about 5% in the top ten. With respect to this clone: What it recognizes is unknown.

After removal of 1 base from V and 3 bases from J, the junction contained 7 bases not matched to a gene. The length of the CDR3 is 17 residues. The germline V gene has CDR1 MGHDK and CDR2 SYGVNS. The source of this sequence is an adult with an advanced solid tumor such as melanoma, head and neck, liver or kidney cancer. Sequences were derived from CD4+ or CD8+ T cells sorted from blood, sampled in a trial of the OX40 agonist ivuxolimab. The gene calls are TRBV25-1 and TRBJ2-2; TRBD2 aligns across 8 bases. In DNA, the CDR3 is TGTGCCAGCAGTGAATCCCCTAGCGGGTTATACACCGGGGAGCTGTTTTTT. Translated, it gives CASSESPSGLYTGELFF. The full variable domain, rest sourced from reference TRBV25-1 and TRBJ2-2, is EADIYQTPRYLVIGTGKKITLECSQTMGHDKMYWYQQDPGMELHLIHYSYGVNSTEKGDLSSESTVSRIRTEHFPLTLESARPSHTSQYLCASSESPSGLYTGELFFGEGSRLTVL.